The 2 T cell receptor beta chains given below trace back to one sample, sequenced in a study of blood T cell repertoires in COVID-19. The method was immunoSEQ multiplex PCR; TCRdb's version includes in-frame clones alone and lacks a portion of them. The sample carries 90,000 to 100,000 clones, around nine tenths recorded once. Input material: peripheral blood. The source is a man aged 50-59 years with acute or convalescent COVID-19.

The rearrangement joins TRBV15 to TRBJ1-6, with D tentatively TRBD1 (6 bases). The CDR3 is 17 amino acids. Trimming left V 2 bases short and J 3 bases short, with 14 bases between. Germline CDR1 is LNHNV and CDR2 is YYDKDF (reference sequence). The DNA of the CDR3 is TGTGCCACCAGCAGAAGCCGGGACACCAGCTATAATTCACCCCTCCACTTT. It is translated as CATSRSRDTSYNSPLHF.

The CDR3 sequence is CASSLLQGANYGYTF. Here the CDR3 DNA reads TGTGCCAGCAGCTTGTTACAGGGGGCAAACTATGGCTACACCTTC. The chain employs TRBV5-4 and TRBJ1-2, with 9 bases lining up with TRBD1. Germline V gene lookup returns CDR1 SGHNT and CDR2 YYREEE (reference sequence). The CDR3 consists of 15 residues. With V trimmed by 1 base and J by 2 bases, 3 bases remained unmatched.